One sample yielded the 15 T cell receptor beta chains listed below, sequenced in a study of cytomegalovirus exposure and HLA in healthy donors. In the PCR, 60 Vbeta and 13 Jbeta primers were used. Clones were sequenced by immunoSEQ multiplex PCR, and TCRdb holds only the in-frame ones, with some missing. The top ten hold about 1.7% of the sample, which has 110,000 to 150,000 clones, roughly 81% seen once. Source material: PBMCs. The receptors were sampled from a female donor in good health and CMV-seronegative.

The gene calls are TRBV4-2 and TRBJ1-5; weak D call: TRBD1 (5 bases). The CDR3 has 16 amino acids. V lost 0 bases, J lost 5 bases, and 14 bases lay in between. Per the germline V gene, CDR1 is LGHNA and CDR2 is YNFKEQ. CDR3 loop: CASSQEGGVRDQPQHF. The CDR3 bases are TGTGCCAGCAGCCAAGAGGGAGGGGTTAGAGATCAGCCCCAGCATTTT.

V and J are TRBV28 and TRBJ1-2, with D perhaps matching TRBD1 (6 bases). Trimming cost V 3 bases and J 8 bases, with 10 bases left between them. This CDR3 has 12 residues. Germline values: CDR1 MDHEN, CDR2 SYDVKM. Here the CDR3 DNA reads TGTGCCAGCAGTTTGGGCAGGGGAGGCTACACCTTC. Its translation: CASSLGRGGYTF.

The genes are TRBV7-7 and TRBJ2-7; possible D gene TRBD1, 5 bases. Trimming removed 0 bases at V and 6 bases at J, with 15 bases between. Germline loops: CDR1 SSHAT, CDR2 FNYEAQ (reference sequence). The CDR3 is made up of 15 amino acids. As DNA, the CDR3 is TGTGCCAGCAGCTTAGCTCTTTCAGGGAATCCCGAGCAGTACTTC. As protein: CASSLALSGNPEQYF.

The chain links TRBV15 to TRBJ2-5, with D unresolved. This CDR3 is 13 amino acids long. V was trimmed by 3 bases and J by 4 bases, leaving 9 bases between them. Germline CDR1 LNHNV, CDR2 YYDKDF (reference sequence). The CDR3 is CATSSQAAETQYF. DNA of the CDR3: TGTGCCACCAGCAGCCAAGCTGCAGAGACCCAGTACTTC.

Only one count was recorded for this clone. The chain links TRBV2 to TRBJ2-1; TRBD2 matches at 8 bases. Germline loops: CDR1 SNHLY, CDR2 FYNNEI. The CDR3 has 15 amino acids. The V gene end was trimmed by 3 bases and the J gene end by 7 bases; junction bases not matched to a gene: 8. DNA for the CDR3: TGTGCCAGCAGTGAGGTAGCCGGGGGGGGGAATGAGCAGTTCTTC. It is translated as CASSEVAGGGNEQFF.

This chain connects TRBV14 to TRBJ2-7; 9 positions agree with TRBD1. The CDR3 length is 14 residues. Germline assignment: CDR1 SGHDN and CDR2 FVKESK. Trimming took 5 bases from V and 7 from J; bases not matched to a gene: 9. The DNA of the CDR3 is TGTGCCAGCAGCTCCGGGACAGGGTTCTATGAGCAGTACTTC. Protein product: CASSSGTGFYEQYF. Full variable domain (outside the CDR3, taken from reference TRBV14 and TRBJ2-7): EAGVTQFPSHSVIEKGQTVTLRCDPISGHDNLYWYRRVMGKEIKFLLHFVKESKQDESGMPNNRFLAERTGGTYSTLKVQPAELEDSGVYFCASSSGTGFYEQYFGPGTRLTVT.

This clone was counted once. The rearrangement uses TRBV7-9 and TRBJ2-1; the D gene is possibly TRBD2 (6 bases). The germline V gene encodes CDR1 SEHNR and CDR2 FQNEAQ (reference sequence). This CDR3 has 14 amino acids. Trimming removed 4 bases from V and 8 bases from J, with 15 bases in between. CDR3 DNA: TGTGCCAGCAGCTCGGGGGTTGCCTTGCATGAGCAGTTCTTC. It is translated as CASSSGVALHEQFF.

V and J are TRBV6-1 and TRBJ1-1, with 8 bases that match TRBD1. The germline CDR1 and CDR2 sequences are MNHNS and SASEGT. The CDR3 spans 15 residues. V was pared by 6 bases and J by 4 bases, with 10 bases of the junction left unmatched. DNA for the CDR3: TGTGCCAGCAGGGAAATACAGGGGGACGGCACTGAAGCTTTCTTT. Protein sequence: CASREIQGDGTEAFF.

This clone occurred a few times. Other nucleotide sequences from this sample produce the same CDR3. The chain recombines TRBV25-1 with TRBJ2-3; 7 nucleotides agree with TRBD2. There are 16 residues in the CDR3. CDR1 MGHDK and CDR2 SYGVNS come from the germline V gene. Trimming took 10 bases from V and 5 from J; bases not matched to a gene: 18. The DNA of the CDR3 is TGTGCCACCAAAGACGGAGCGGGAACTCTCTTAGATACGCAGTATTTT. It specifies CATKDGAGTLLDTQYF.

The rearrangement uses TRBV5-1 and TRBJ2-2, with 7 nucleotides matching TRBD1. Trimming at V came to 0 bases and at J to 3 bases, leaving 8 bases not matched to a gene. Germline CDR1 is SGHRS and CDR2 is YFSETQ. The CDR3 totals 17 residues. CDR3 DNA: TGCGCCAGCAGCTTGGCTTCTTGGGACAGATACACCGGGGAGCTGTTTTTT. The encoded protein is CASSLASWDRYTGELFF.

Notes on this clone: Its ends do not fully match the called genes, so a read error is possible. The rearrangement uses TRBV7-9 and TRBJ2-7; 8 bases map to TRBD2. From germline, CDR1 is SEHNR and CDR2 FQNEAQ (reference sequence). The CDR3 is 16 amino acids. CDR3 residues: CSSSLLSGADLHEQYF. CDR3 bases: TGTTCCAGCAGCTTGCTTAGCGGGGCGGACCTTCACGAGCAGTACTTC. The full variable domain, with the rest looked up from reference TRBV7-9 and TRBJ2-7, is DTGVSQNPRHKITKRGQNVTFRCDPISEHNRLYWYRQTLGQGPEFLTYFQNEAQLEKSRLLSDRFSAERPKGSFSTLEIQRTEQGDSAMYLCSSSLLSGADLHEQYFGPGTRLTVT.

This chain joins TRBV9 and TRBJ2-3; 7 nucleotides align to TRBD2. With 0 bases clipped from V and 3 bases from J, the junction kept 7 bases outside the gene matches. CDR1 is SGDLS, CDR2 YYNGEE, per germline. CDR3 length equals 16 residues. Here the CDR3 DNA reads TGTGCCAGCAGCGTAGCCCGGGGCGGGGGAACAGATACGCAGTATTTT. This codes for CASSVARGGGTDTQYF. The complete variable domain, with remaining parts taken from reference TRBV9 and TRBJ2-3, reads DSGVTQTPKHLITATGQRVTLRCSPRSGDLSVYWYQQSLDQGLQFLIQYYNGEERAKGNILERFSAQQFPDLHSELNLSSLELGDSALYFCASSVARGGGTDTQYFGPGTRLTVL.

Worth noting for this clone: Other DNA sequences of this sample code for an identical CDR3. The chain recombines TRBV18 with TRBJ1-2; 8 positions agree with TRBD1. Germline lookup yields CDR1 KGHSH and CDR2 LQKENI. This CDR3 is built from 12 residues. J gave up 8 bases and V 4 bases, and 3 bases lay outside the gene matches. The CDR3 loop is CASSQDRDGYTF. The DNA for the CDR3 is TGTGCCAGCTCACAGGACAGGGACGGCTACACCTTC.

The rearrangement uses TRBV9 and TRBJ2-2, with 12 bases lining up with TRBD2. The CDR3 is 17 residues long. J lost 5 bases, V lost 5 bases, and 10 bases had no gene match. Germline loops: CDR1 SGDLS, CDR2 YYNGEE. The CDR3 nucleotides are TGTGCCAGCAGTCCACGACTAGCGGGGGACCCTACCGGGGAGCTGTTTTTT. Encoded protein: CASSPRLAGDPTGELFF.

There are a few counts of this clone. V usage is TRBV28 and J usage is TRBJ2-1, with a weak D call TRBD2 (6 bases). CDR3 length equals 19 residues. V lost 5 bases and J 0 bases, leaving 23 bases between the germline ends. CDR1 MDHEN and CDR2 SYDVKM come from the germline V gene. CDR3 sequence: CASSTPPWRDSSSYNEQFF. The CDR3 DNA reads as TGTGCCAGCAGTACACCCCCATGGCGGGACTCAAGCTCCTACAATGAGCAGTTCTTC. The entire variable domain, with the rest obtained from reference TRBV28 and TRBJ2-1, is as follows: DVKVTQSSRYLVKRTGEKVFLECVQDMDHENMFWYRQDPGLGLRLIYFSYDVKMKEKGDIPEGYSVSREKKERFSLILESASTNQTSMYLCASSTPPWRDSSSYNEQFFGPGTRLTVL.